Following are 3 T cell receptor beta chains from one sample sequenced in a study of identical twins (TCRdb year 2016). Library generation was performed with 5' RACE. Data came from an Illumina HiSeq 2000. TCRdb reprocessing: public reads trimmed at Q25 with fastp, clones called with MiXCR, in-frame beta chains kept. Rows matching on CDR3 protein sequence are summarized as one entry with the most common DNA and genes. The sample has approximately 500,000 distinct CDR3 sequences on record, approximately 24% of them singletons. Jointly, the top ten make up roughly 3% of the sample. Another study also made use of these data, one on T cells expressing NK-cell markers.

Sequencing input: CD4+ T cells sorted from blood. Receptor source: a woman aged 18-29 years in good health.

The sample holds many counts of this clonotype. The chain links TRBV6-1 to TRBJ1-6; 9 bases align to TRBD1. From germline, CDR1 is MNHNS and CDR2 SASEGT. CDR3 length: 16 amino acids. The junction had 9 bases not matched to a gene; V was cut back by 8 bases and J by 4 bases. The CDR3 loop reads CASRQTGQGYNSPLHF. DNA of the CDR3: TGTGCCAGCCGTCAAACAGGACAGGGGTATAATTCACCCCTCCACTTT.

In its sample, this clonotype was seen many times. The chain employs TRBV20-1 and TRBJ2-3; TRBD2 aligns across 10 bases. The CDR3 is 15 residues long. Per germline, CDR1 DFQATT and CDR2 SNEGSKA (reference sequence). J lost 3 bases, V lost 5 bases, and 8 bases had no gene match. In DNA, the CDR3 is TGCAGTGCTCGGAGCGGGGGGGCCGGGACAGATACGCAGTATTTT. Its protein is CSARSGGAGTDTQYF.

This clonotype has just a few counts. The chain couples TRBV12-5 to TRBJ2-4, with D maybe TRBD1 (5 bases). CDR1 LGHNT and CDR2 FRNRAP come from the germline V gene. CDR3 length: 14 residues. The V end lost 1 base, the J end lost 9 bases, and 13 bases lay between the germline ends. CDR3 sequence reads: CASGLGHRRGIQYF. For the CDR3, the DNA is TGTGCTAGTGGTTTGGGGCACAGAAGGGGCATTCAGTACTTC.